Below are 13 T cell receptor beta chains sequenced from a single sample in a study of T-cell reconstitution after alpha-beta-depleted transplantation in children. Unique molecular identifiers featured in how the TCRbeta library was prepared. TCRdb ran MiXCR on the PCR reads and lists one entry per CDR3 protein. In the table there are about 610,000 distinct CDR3 sequences, 8% to 11% of which are singletons. The sequencing here drew on PBMCs from the stem cell graft donor, taken from the stem cell graft. These receptors were collected from a human donor who donated a stem cell graft to a child with acute myeloid leukemia.

This chain connects TRBV6-2 or TRBV6-3 to TRBJ2-3; 11 nucleotides match TRBD2. Germline V lookup: CDR1 MNHEY, CDR2 SVGEGT. This CDR3 contains 17 residues. With V trimmed by 2 bases and J by 2 bases, 6 bases remained unmatched. CDR3 amino acids: CASSYGLAGGHTDTQYF. CDR3 bases: TGTGCCAGCAGTTACGGGCTAGCGGGAGGACACACAGATACGCAGTATTTT.

This clonotype was counted between two and nine times. This chain connects TRBV28 to TRBJ2-7, with 7 nucleotides matching TRBD2. V was pared by 1 base and J by 6 bases, with 9 bases of the junction left unmatched. The CDR3 is 15 amino acids. CDR1 and CDR2 (germline): MDHEN, SYDVKM. The CDR3 spells CASSLFRTSSSEQYF. The CDR3 bases are TGTGCCAGCAGTTTATTTCGGACTAGTTCGTCCGAGCAGTACTTC.

This clonotype was found a few times. V and J are TRBV11-2 and TRBJ1-2; weak D call: TRBD1 (5 bases). Trimming cost V 1 base and J 6 bases, with 9 bases left between them. The CDR3 has 13 residues. The V gene's germline CDR1 is SGHAT and CDR2 FQNNGV. In nucleotides, the CDR3 is TGTGCCAGCAGCTTAGGGGGGTTAAATGGCTACACCTTC. It yields the protein CASSLGGLNGYTF.

This chain joins TRBV29-1 and TRBJ2-1, with 12 nucleotides matching TRBD2. Losses at the gene ends were 2 bases for V and 9 bases for J; bases not matched to a gene: 5. From germline, CDR1 is SQVTM and CDR2 ANQGSEA. CDR3 length equals 14 residues. Written as DNA, the CDR3 is TGCAGCGTTGAAAGTCTAGCGGGAGGGGGTGAGCAGTTCTTC. Protein: CSVESLAGGGEQFF.

The chain couples TRBV7-3 to TRBJ2-2, with a weak D call TRBD2 (7 bases). The CDR3 is 16 amino acids. Germline V lookup: CDR1 SGHTA, CDR2 FQGTGA. Trimming stripped 5 bases from V and 5 bases from J, with 18 bases between. The CDR3 protein is CASSPRGGARTGELFF. DNA of the CDR3: TGTGCCAGCAGCCCTAGGGGGGGGGCGCGGACCGGGGAGCTGTTTTTT.

This clonotype turned up a few times. This chain links TRBV29-1 with TRBJ1-1; D gene ambiguous. V gave up 6 bases and J gave up 0 bases, with 14 bases separating them. Germline V gives CDR1 SQVTM, CDR2 ANQGSEA. The CDR3 length is 14 residues. The CDR3 sequence: CSVPRTDLNTEAFF. CDR3 in DNA: TGCAGCGTCCCCAGGACGGATTTGAACACTGAAGCTTTCTTT.

The chain couples TRBV7-2 to TRBJ1-5; 9 bases fit TRBD1. This CDR3 has 16 residues. Germline V gene data show CDR1 as SGHTA and CDR2 as FQGNSA. V was clipped by 5 bases and J by 1 base; unmatched bases: 6. This CDR3 is CASSNRQGGSNQPQHF. DNA of the CDR3: TGTGCCAGCAGCAATCGACAGGGGGGAAGCAATCAGCCCCAGCATTTT.

Ten or more counts support this clonotype. The chain uses TRBV28 and TRBJ2-7; 9 bases align to TRBD2. CDR1 MDHEN and CDR2 SYDVKM come from the germline V gene. This CDR3 comprises 14 residues. Trimming cost V 2 bases and J 2 bases; bases outside gene matches: 1. CDR3 DNA: TGTGCCAGCAGTTTAGGGACTAGCACCTACGAGCAGTACTTC. This gives the protein CASSLGTSTYEQYF.

CDR3 DNA: TGCAGCGTTGACCGCCCACCGGCCGGGGAGCTGTTTTTT. This codes for CSVDRPPAGELFF. The chain carries TRBV29-1 and TRBJ2-2, with D unresolved. This CDR3 is 13 amino acids long. Trimming removed 3 bases at V and 6 bases at J, with 11 bases between. Germline V lookup: CDR1 SQVTM, CDR2 ANQGSEA.

The rearrangement joins TRBV20-1 to TRBJ2-7; 14 nucleotides agree with TRBD2. J lost 1 base, V lost 7 bases, and 3 bases had no gene match. Germline loops: CDR1 DFQATT, CDR2 SNEGSKA (reference sequence). The CDR3 runs 14 residues. CDR3 in amino acids: CSVRTSGRSYEQYF. CDR3 nucleotide sequence: TGCAGTGTAAGGACTAGCGGGAGGTCCTACGAGCAGTACTTC.

V gene TRBV6-5 combines with J gene TRBJ2-1; 7 nucleotides match TRBD2. Unmatched junction bases numbered 10, after V lost 8 bases and J lost 9 bases. The germline V gene encodes CDR1 MNHEY and CDR2 SVGAGI. The CDR3 totals 13 residues. The CDR3, as DNA: TGTGCCAGCCGCAAGACTAGCCCTGGTGAGCAGTTCTTC. It yields the protein CASRKTSPGEQFF.

This clonotype occurred a few times. The rearrangement uses TRBV4-2 and TRBJ2-5; a possible D gene is TRBD2 (6 bases). The CDR3 runs 16 residues. CDR1 and CDR2 (germline): LGHNA, YNFKEQ. Between the trimmed V and J ends, which lost 0 bases and 6 bases, there was a span of 17 bases. The CDR3, as DNA: TGTGCCAGCAGCCAAGATTGGGACTCGCCGCCGAAGACCCAGTACTTC. Protein: CASSQDWDSPPKTQYF.

This sequence joins TRBV7-8 and TRBJ2-3; D may be TRBD1 or TRBD2 (7 bases each). The germline gives CDR1 SGHVS, CDR2 FQNEAQ. The CDR3 extends over 17 amino acids. The germline V and J ends were trimmed by 5 bases and 4 bases, with 22 bases remaining between them. The CDR3 sequence: CASSRSQGGRVADTQYF. The CDR3 DNA reads as TGTGCCAGCAGCCGCTCCCAGGGGGGGCGGGTCGCAGATACGCAGTATTTT.